These T cell receptor beta chains were read from a single sample in a study of neoadjuvant anti-PD-1 for oral cavity cancer. TCRdb keeps only in-frame clones here, not all; method: immunoSEQ multiplex PCR. The repertoire has just under 70,000 clones, 70% to 90% of them found once; the top ten carry approximately 3.6%. The sample here was PBMCs, taken after nivolumab (anti-PD-1) treatment. These receptors all come from a person aged 35 to 85 with oral cavity squamous cell carcinoma. Both conserved end residues are part of each CDR3. Each record gives: V gene, clone size, D gene, J gene, CDR3 DNA, CDR3 protein. A D gene is named only where the DNA matches it firmly. Clone size is stated in some rows and not others, as once, few, many or a class when expanded.

TRBV10-3	NA	NA	TRBJ2-2	TGTGCCATTTCGACATTTTTGGCCGGGGAGCTGTTTTTT	CAISTFLAGELFF
TRBV27	NA	TRBD1	TRBJ1-3	TGTGCCAGCAGTTCGACAGGGAACCGCTCTGGAAACACCATATATTTT	CASSSTGNRSGNTIYF
TRBV27	NA	NA	TRBJ2-7	TGTGCCAGCAGCCAAGGGACTCACCCCTCCTACGAGCAGTACTTC	CASSQGTHPSYEQYF
TRBV5-1	NA	TRBD2	TRBJ2-7	TGCGCCAGCAGCTTGGCCCTGACTAGCGGGGTACGCGAGCAGTACTTC	CASSLALTSGVREQYF
TRBV6-6	NA	NA	TRBJ2-3	TGTGCCAGCAGGAGGGGCTGGGAAACAGATACGCAGTATTTT	CASRRGWETDTQYF
TRBV7-8	once	TRBD1	TRBJ1-1	TGTGCCAGCAGCCCGGGACAGGGAAGAACTGAAGCTTTCTTT	CASSPGQGRTEAFF
TRBV5-1	NA	TRBD2	TRBJ2-5	TGCGCCAGCAGCTTAGGGACTACCAACGGGACCCAGTACTTC	CASSLGTTNGTQYF
TRBV27	NA	TRBD1	TRBJ2-1	TGTGCCAGCAGTCTGTCCGGGACAGGGGGCTCCTACAATGAGCAGTTCTTC	CASSLSGTGGSYNEQFF
TRBV7-2	NA	TRBD1	TRBJ2-1	TGTGCCAGCAGCTTAAACACAGGGGTTCCATACAATGAGCAGTTCTTC	CASSLNTGVPYNEQFF
TRBV19	NA	NA	TRBJ1-4	TGTGCCAGTAGTAAGTTTCAGTCAACTAATGAAAAACTGTTTTTT	CASSKFQSTNEKLFF
TRBV10-2	NA	NA	TRBJ2-7	TGCGCCAGCAAGGAGGTTAGCTCAACTGTTCTGTACTTC	CASKEVSSTVLYF
TRBV19	NA	NA	TRBJ1-4	TGTGCCAGTAGTTTCCACAGGGAAAGAAAACTGTTTTTT	CASSFHRERKLFF
TRBV2	few	TRBD1	TRBJ1-2	TGTGCCAGCAGTGTAACAGGGGAACTCTATGGCTACACCTTC	CASSVTGELYGYTF
TRBV5-1	NA	NA	TRBJ2-3	TGCGCCAGCAGCGTGGTAGGGGGTCTGGGCACAGATACGCAGTATTTT	CASSVVGGLGTDTQYF
TRBV28	once	NA	TRBJ2-1	TGTGCCAGCAGTTTTCGAGTCAATGAGCAGTTCTTC	CASSFRVNEQFF
TRBV6-5	NA	TRBD1	TRBJ2-7	TGTGCCAGCAGTTCCCCGGGACAGGGAAACGAGCAGTACTTC	CASSSPGQGNEQYF
TRBV27	NA	TRBD2	TRBJ2-7	TGTGCCAGCAGTGCCCCAGCTAGCGGGAACGAGCAGTACTTC	CASSAPASGNEQYF
TRBV27	once	TRBD1	TRBJ2-7	TGTGCCAGCAGTCCGGGACAGGGCTACGAGCAGTACTTC	CASSPGQGYEQYF
TRBV7-3	NA	NA	TRBJ1-1	TGTGCCAGCAGTTACAGGGTCAACACTGAAGCTTTCTTT	CASSYRVNTEAFF
TRBV28	NA	TRBD1	TRBJ2-7	TGTGCCAGCAGTTCCATGACAGGGGGACGCTACGAGCAGTACTTC	CASSSMTGGRYEQYF
TRBV5-1	NA	NA	TRBJ2-7	TGCGCCAGCAGCGTGGATTTAGGTAGCGAGCAGTACTTC	CASSVDLGSEQYF
TRBV2	NA	NA	TRBJ1-5	TGTGCCAGCGGGGGGGAGGGCAATCAGCCCCAGCATTTT	CASGGEGNQPQHF
TRBV5-1	NA	NA	TRBJ1-5	TGCGCCAGCAGCTTGGAAGGGTCGCGCAATCAGCCCCAGCATTTT	CASSLEGSRNQPQHF
TRBV11-2	few	NA	TRBJ1-5	TGTGCCAGCAGCTTAGGGGGGGATCGCCAGCCCCAGCATTTT	CASSLGGDRQPQHF
TRBV7-2	NA	NA	TRBJ2-5	TGTGCCAGCAGCTTAGTAATTGGTGCACAAGAGACCCAGTACTTC	CASSLVIGAQETQYF
TRBV6-5	NA	TRBD1	TRBJ2-2	TGTGCCAGCACCGACAGGGTCGGCACCGGGGAGCTGTTTTTT	CASTDRVGTGELFF
TRBV6-1	NA	TRBD1	TRBJ2-5	TGTGCCAGCAGTGCACAGGGGGGCCAAGAGACCCAGTACTTC	CASSAQGGQETQYF
TRBV5-4	NA	TRBD2	TRBJ2-1	TGTGCCAGCAGCTTCAGGCTGACTAGCGGGAGTTACAATGAGCAGTTCTTC	CASSFRLTSGSYNEQFF
TRBV27	few	NA	TRBJ2-7	TGTGCCAGCAGGGGAACCGGGACTCACCTCTACGAGCAGTACTTC	CASRGTGTHLYEQYF
TRBV6-5	NA	TRBD2	TRBJ2-5	TGTGCCAGCAGGTCTAGCGGGAGTGGGGAGACCCAGTACTTC	CASRSSGSGETQYF
TRBV15	NA	TRBD1	TRBJ1-5	TGTGCCACCAGCAGGCAGGGGGAGAATCAGCCCCAGCATTTT	CATSRQGENQPQHF
TRBV4-1	NA	TRBD2	TRBJ2-1	TGCGCCAGCAGCCAAGGGACTAGCGGGGCTTACAATGAGCAGTTCTTC	CASSQGTSGAYNEQFF
TRBV28	few	NA	TRBJ2-7	TGTGCCAGCAGCCCTCCGATGAGCAGCTCCTACGAGCAGTACTTC	CASSPPMSSSYEQYF
TRBV7-9	NA	NA	TRBJ2-5	TGTGCCAGCAGCTTTTTTTTCCGGGAAGAGACCCAGTACTTC	CASSFFFREETQYF
TRBV6-6	NA	TRBD2	TRBJ2-1	TGTGCCAGCAGTTACTCTTCGACTAGCTGGGACAATGAGCAGTTCTTC	CASSYSSTSWDNEQFF
TRBV5-1	NA	TRBD2	TRBJ2-3	TGCGCCAGCAGCTTGGTGGGACTAGCGAACGCAGATACGCAGTATTTT	CASSLVGLANADTQYF
TRBV14	NA	NA	TRBJ2-3	TGTGCCAGCAGCCTGTACCCAGATACGCAGTATTTT	CASSLYPDTQYF
TRBV6-5	NA	NA	TRBJ1-1	TGTGCCAGCAGAAGCCGGACTGAAGCTTTCTTT	CASRSRTEAFF
TRBV7-6	NA	NA	TRBJ2-7	TGTGCCAGCAGCCTAAACGACTACGAGCAGTACTTC	CASSLNDYEQYF
TRBV10-2	NA	TRBD1	TRBJ2-7	TGCGCCAGCAGTGTGATCGGGACAGGTTCTTCCTACGAGCAGTACTTC	CASSVIGTGSSYEQYF
TRBV6-5	NA	NA	TRBJ1-5	TGTGCCAGCACCCGGATGCGGTCCTCCAATCAGCCCCAGCATTTT	CASTRMRSSNQPQHF
TRBV10-1	NA	NA	TRBJ1-1	TGCGCCAGCAGTGAGTCGATTGGGGGGACTGAAGCTTTCTTT	CASSESIGGTEAFF
TRBV7-8	NA	TRBD2	TRBJ2-2	TGTGCCAGCAGCGGTTCCGGCGGGAGTACCGGGGAGCTGTTTTTT	CASSGSGGSTGELFF
TRBV4-2	NA	NA	TRBJ1-2	TGTGCCAGCAGCCAACAGACCAGTGGCTACACCTTC	CASSQQTSGYTF
TRBV27	NA	NA	TRBJ2-1	TGTGCCAGCAGTTTATGGGCAGGGGAAAACTACAATGAGCAGTTCTTC	CASSLWAGENYNEQFF
TRBV29-1	NA	TRBD1	TRBJ2-7	TGCAGCGTTGTGGACAGGGATAGGGCCTACGAGCAGTACTTC	CSVVDRDRAYEQYF
TRBV5-1	NA	NA	TRBJ2-2	TGCGCCAGCAGCCCCCAGGGGATCACCGGGGAGCTGTTTTTT	CASSPQGITGELFF
TRBV28	NA	NA	TRBJ1-2	TGTGCCAGCAGTTTATACGGACAACCGTCGAACTATGGCTACACCTTC	CASSLYGQPSNYGYTF
TRBV30	NA	NA	TRBJ1-3	TGTGCCTGGAGCCGGGGTCAGCTTCTCTCTGGAAACACCATATATTTT	CAWSRGQLLSGNTIYF
TRBV6-5	NA	TRBD1	TRBJ2-7	TGTGCCTCCGGGGGACAGGGAAGCTACGAGCAGTACTTC	CASGGQGSYEQYF
TRBV7-2	NA	TRBD2	TRBJ2-2	TGTGCCAGCAGCTTAGGTTTAGCGGGTCCCACCGGGGAGCTGTTTTTT	CASSLGLAGPTGELFF
TRBV29-1	NA	NA	TRBJ1-2	TGCAGCGGAAGGGACGGACTCGATGGCTACACCTTC	CSGRDGLDGYTF
TRBV28	NA	NA	TRBJ2-7	TGTGCCAGCAGTTCGGGACTCCCACCCTCCGTTACGAGCGGCGCACCCCCTATCGAGCAGTACTTC	CASSSGLPPSVTSGAPPIEQYF
TRBV2	NA	NA	TRBJ2-5	TGTGCCAGCAGTGAAGCCAGACAGGTTCAAGAGACCCAGTACTTC	CASSEARQVQETQYF